This TCR beta chain was profiled in a study of blood T cell repertoires in COVID-19. The method was immunoSEQ multiplex PCR; TCRdb's version includes in-frame clones alone and lacks a portion of them. The sample yields 60,000 to 70,000 clones, approximately 84% seen once. Germline CDR1 reads SGHTA; CDR2 reads FQGNSA. The CDR3 runs 15 residues. J gave up 4 bases and V 5 bases, and 10 bases lay outside the gene matches. The origin of this receptor is an older woman with acute or convalescent COVID-19. Material for sequencing was peripheral blood. V and J are TRBV7-2 and TRBJ2-7; 8 bases are a match to TRBD1. The CDR3 DNA reads TGTGCCAGCAGCGAAACCGTGGACAGGGCATACGAGCAGTACTTC. Its protein is CASSETVDRAYEQYF.